The clone carrying this T cell receptor beta chain was counted at least ten times. The sample comes from a study of T cells in Graves' hyperthyroidism and ophthalmopathy. The TCR beta CDR3 regions underwent amplification using RNA transcripts as the source. A set of HTBI primers served as the primers for a first-round RT-PCR of the TCR CDR3. Each CDR3 protein is one row after TCRdb ran MiXCR on the multiplex PCR reads. The repertoire holds about 300,000 distinct CDR3 sequences, with about an eighth as singletons. The CDR3 extends over 13 amino acids. Trimming pared 3 bases from V and 4 bases from J, leaving 6 bases between. Germline V gene data show CDR1 as SGHNT and CDR2 as YENEEA.

Sequenced input: blood. This chain uses TRBV11-3 with TRBJ2-2, with D unclear. This clonotype was obtained from a woman aged 25-40 years with Graves' hyperthyroidism that later progressed to Graves' ophthalmopathy. The CDR3 DNA sequence: TGTGCCAGCAGCTTCAGACCCACCGGGGAGCTGTTTTTT. Its translation is CASSFRPTGELFF.